These 27 T cell receptor beta chains share one sample of origin, sequenced in a study of blood T cell repertoires in COVID-19. Libraries were prepared by immunoSEQ multiplex PCR; TCRdb keeps only in-frame clonotypes and omits some of them. This sample yields 150,000 or so clones, of which about 90% are seen a single time; 1.5% belongs to the top ten. Specimen: peripheral blood. All receptors derive from a woman in her sixties or seventies with acute or convalescent COVID-19.

V gene TRBV19 combines with J gene TRBJ1-1, with D unclear. The CDR3 covers 14 residues. Trimming took 5 bases from V and 0 from J, leaving 10 bases between them. CDR1 is LNHDA and CDR2 is SQIVND in the germline V gene (reference sequence). This CDR3 is CASSLLEMNTEAFF. CDR3 nucleotides: TGTGCCAGTAGTCTATTGGAGATGAACACTGAAGCTTTCTTT.

CDR3 in DNA: TGTGCCAGTAGTATAGGGGACACCTCTAGCTATGGCTACACCTTC. Protein product: CASSIGDTSSYGYTF. The V and J genes are TRBV19 and TRBJ1-2, with D possibly being TRBD1 (6 bases). Germline V gives CDR1 LNHDA, CDR2 SQIVND (reference sequence). The V end lost 1 base, the J end lost 4 bases, and 13 bases lay between the germline ends. The CDR3 consists of 15 residues.

This clone occurred a few times. The gene calls are TRBV18 and TRBJ1-2; 10 bases line up with TRBD1. This CDR3 spans 14 amino acids. After removal of 2 bases from V and 8 bases from J, the junction contained 5 bases not matched to a gene. Germline values: CDR1 KGHSH, CDR2 LQKENI. The CDR3 DNA reads TGTGCCAGCTCACCAATGACAGGGGGCGGCGGCTACACCTTC. It translates to CASSPMTGGGGYTF.

V and J are TRBV18 and TRBJ1-6; 7 positions agree with TRBD1. Germline V gives CDR1 KGHSH, CDR2 LQKENI. The CDR3 totals 18 residues. V trimming: 2 bases; J trimming: 0 bases; junction bases outside the gene matches: 7. CDR3 DNA: TGTGCCAGCTCACCATCGGGACAGACGAGCTCCTATAATTCACCCCTCCACTTT. It yields the protein CASSPSGQTSSYNSPLHF.

The DNA for the CDR3 is TGCGCCAGCAGGGAACCGGGACAGGGGTATGAAAAACTGTTTTTT. Translation gives CASREPGQGYEKLFF. V and J are TRBV4-1 and TRBJ1-4, with 10 nucleotides matching TRBD1. Germline CDR1 and CDR2: MGHRA and YSYEKL. The length of the CDR3 is 15 residues. Trimming took 6 bases from V and 6 from J; bases not matched to a gene: 7.

CDR3 region: CASSLHRDPNTEAFF. The CDR3 DNA sequence: TGTGCCAGCAGTCTTCACAGGGACCCGAACACTGAAGCTTTCTTT. This chain joins TRBV6-2 or TRBV6-3 and TRBJ1-1, with D possibly matching TRBD1 (6 bases). The CDR3 extends over 15 amino acids. Germline V gene data show CDR1 as MNHEY and CDR2 as SVGEGT. Trimming left V 5 bases short and J 1 base short, with 14 bases between.

In this sample, this clone turned up once. CDR3 region: CASRSEAGASYNEQFF. The CDR3 bases are TGTGCCAGCCGCTCAGAGGCGGGGGCCTCCTACAATGAGCAGTTCTTC. The rearrangement links TRBV6-6 to TRBJ2-1; D possibly corresponds to TRBD2 (7 bases). Trimming removed 8 bases from V and 0 bases from J, with 17 bases in between. Germline values: CDR1 MNHNY, CDR2 SVGAGI (reference sequence). The CDR3 is 16 residues long.

V usage is TRBV14 and J usage is TRBJ1-1; possible D gene TRBD1, 6 bases. The CDR3 loop spans 13 amino acids. CDR1 is SGHDN and CDR2 is FVKESK in the germline V gene. The germline V and J ends were trimmed by 4 bases and 4 bases, with 10 bases remaining between them. The CDR3, as DNA: TGTGCCAGCAGCCGGCAGGGGAGCACTGAAGCTTTCTTT. It is translated as CASSRQGSTEAFF.

Here the CDR3 DNA reads TGTGCCAGCAGCCAGTTAGGCGGGGCGGGAAACACTGAAGCTTTCTTT. The encoded protein is CASSQLGGAGNTEAFF. This rearrangement joins TRBV5-6 to TRBJ1-1, with a tentative D call TRBD1 (5 bases). The CDR3 extends over 16 amino acids. Germline-derived CDR1 and CDR2 are SGHDT and YYEEEE. Trimming left V 4 bases short and J 2 bases short, with 18 bases between.

The rearrangement joins TRBV6-5 to TRBJ1-1; TRBD1 matches at 9 bases. This CDR3 comprises 15 residues. Trimming took 5 bases from V and 1 from J; bases not matched to a gene: 5. Germline V gene sequence: CDR1 MNHEY, CDR2 SVGAGI. The DNA of the CDR3 is TGTGCCAGCAGTCCGGGGGACAGGGCGAACACTGAAGCTTTCTTT. Translating gives CASSPGDRANTEAFF.

The chain joins TRBV7-9 to TRBJ2-5; 11 bases agree with TRBD2. This CDR3 has 15 residues. With V trimmed by 5 bases and J by 3 bases, 5 bases remained unmatched. Germline values: CDR1 SEHNR, CDR2 FQNEAQ (reference sequence). CDR3 sequence: CASSLQLAGEETQYF. The CDR3 DNA reads as TGTGCCAGCAGCCTGCAACTAGCGGGGGAAGAGACCCAGTACTTC.

The V call is TRBV7-2, the J call TRBJ1-5; no reliable D call. The CDR3 spans 14 residues. Germline CDR1 reads SGHTA; CDR2 reads FQGNSA. Trimming took 0 bases from V and 5 from J, leaving 8 bases between them. The CDR3 DNA sequence: TGTGCCAGCAGCTTAGCGGCGGTGGATCAGCCCCAGCATTTT. Protein sequence: CASSLAAVDQPQHF.

This clone occurred once. This chain connects TRBV9 to TRBJ2-5; D ambiguous. Trimming took 1 base from V and 0 from J, leaving 10 bases between them. This CDR3 region has 15 residues. Germline CDR1 reads SGDLS; CDR2 reads YYNGEE. CDR3 sequence (DNA): TGTGCCAGCAGCGTAACCGGGTACAACCAAGAGACCCAGTACTTC. Amino acids: CASSVTGYNQETQYF. The full variable domain, in which reference TRBV9 and TRBJ2-5 provide the parts outside the CDR3, is DSGVTQTPKHLITATGQRVTLRCSPRSGDLSVYWYQQSLDQGLQFLIQYYNGEERAKGNILERFSAQQFPDLHSELNLSSLELGDSALYFCASSVTGYNQETQYFGPGTRLLVL.

This chain links TRBV20-1 with TRBJ2-3; 8 bases match TRBD1. J was trimmed by 2 bases and V by 3 bases; bases with no gene match: 7. Per the germline V gene, CDR1 is DFQATT and CDR2 is SNEGSKA (reference sequence). The CDR3 loop spans 15 amino acids. DNA of the CDR3: TGCAGTGCTAGTCGGCAGGGGGCCGACACAGATACGCAGTATTTT. This encodes CSASRQGADTDTQYF.

V is TRBV12-3 or TRBV12-4 and J is TRBJ1-2; possible D gene TRBD1, 6 bases. Trimming cost V 5 bases and J 7 bases, with 14 bases left between them. The CDR3 loop spans 13 amino acids. The CDR3 protein is CASSRRTGSGYTF. DNA for the CDR3: TGTGCCAGCAGTAGGCGTACAGGGAGTGGCTACACCTTC.

This chain links TRBV5-1 with TRBJ2-3; TRBD1 agrees at 9 bases. J gave up 2 bases and V 2 bases, and 6 bases lay outside the gene matches. The germline V gene encodes CDR1 SGHRS and CDR2 YFSETQ. The CDR3 loop spans 16 amino acids. CDR3 DNA: TGCGCCAGCAGCTTCCAGGACAGGGGATACACAGATACGCAGTATTTT. Its translation: CASSFQDRGYTDTQYF.

The rearrangement uses TRBV7-2 and TRBJ2-2, with D perhaps TRBD1 (5 bases). V gave up 5 bases and J gave up 0 bases, with 13 bases separating them. This CDR3 comprises 16 residues. The V gene's germline CDR1 is SGHTA and CDR2 FQGNSA. The CDR3 sequence: CASSLTGVTNTGELFF. CDR3 nucleotide sequence: TGTGCCAGCAGCCTAACAGGAGTAACGAACACCGGGGAGCTGTTTTTT.

The CDR3 coding sequence is TGTGCCAGTAGTCCCAGGACAGGGGGCGCAGAGACCCAGTACTTC. This encodes CASSPRTGGAETQYF. The rearrangement uses TRBV19 and TRBJ2-5, with 11 positions matching TRBD1. Trimming at V came to 5 bases and at J to 4 bases, leaving 6 bases not matched to a gene. The CDR3 totals 15 residues. CDR1 and CDR2 (germline): LNHDA, SQIVND (reference sequence). Based on the CDR3 plus reference TRBV19 and TRBJ2-5, the full variable domain is DGGITQSPKYLFRKEGQNVTLSCEQNLNHDAMYWYRQDPGQGLRLIYYSQIVNDFQKGDIAEGYSVSREKKESFPLTVTSAQKNPTAFYLCASSPRTGGAETQYFGPGTRLLVL.

This chain connects TRBV11-2 to TRBJ2-3; tentative D call: TRBD1 (5 bases). Germline CDR1 reads SGHAT; CDR2 reads FQNNGV. V was clipped by 5 bases and J by 4 bases, with 22 bases between them. The CDR3 consists of 17 residues. Here the CDR3 reads CASSPDWGEKGADTQYF. CDR3 nucleotides: TGTGCCAGCAGCCCTGACTGGGGCGAGAAAGGGGCAGATACGCAGTATTTT.

This chain links TRBV6-1 with TRBJ1-2, with 9 nucleotides matching TRBD1. From germline, CDR1 is MNHNS and CDR2 SASEGT. With 3 bases clipped from V and 4 bases from J, the junction kept 15 bases outside the gene matches. This CDR3 has 18 residues. CDR3 sequence reads: CASSESFTGGSPRYGYTF. The CDR3, as DNA: TGTGCCAGCAGTGAGTCGTTTACAGGGGGCTCGCCTCGCTATGGCTACACCTTC.

This chain joins TRBV27 and TRBJ2-7; D might be TRBD1 (7 bases). The germline CDR1 and CDR2 sequences are MNHEY and SMNVEV (reference sequence). With 6 bases removed from V and 4 bases from J, the gap between germline ends came to 19 bases. The CDR3 has 15 amino acids. CDR3 sequence reads: CASSPRGGRGYEQYF. The DNA of the CDR3 is TGTGCCAGCAGCCCCAGAGGGGGCCGGGGGTACGAGCAGTACTTC.

The chain is built from TRBV7-9 and TRBJ2-1; the match to TRBD2 covers 8 bases. From germline, CDR1 is SEHNR and CDR2 FQNEAQ (reference sequence). Trimming removed 3 bases from V and 8 bases from J; junction bases left unmatched: 12. The CDR3 consists of 16 residues. CDR3 sequence (DNA): TGTGCCAGCAGCTTCGGACTAGCCAAGACGAGTTATGAGCAGTTCTTC. Protein sequence: CASSFGLAKTSYEQFF.

The gene calls are TRBV4-3 and TRBJ2-2; TRBD1 matches at 8 bases. Per germline, CDR1 LGHNA and CDR2 YSLEER. Trimming cost V 4 bases and J 4 bases; bases outside gene matches: 5. The CDR3 has 15 residues. In DNA, the CDR3 is TGCGCCAGCAGCCCAGACAGGGGCGGCACCGGGGAGCTGTTTTTT. Protein product: CASSPDRGGTGELFF.

This sequence joins TRBV11-2 and TRBJ1-1; TRBD1 agrees at 10 bases. From germline, CDR1 is SGHAT and CDR2 FQNNGV. This CDR3 is built from 16 residues. J lost 4 bases, V lost 5 bases, and 10 bases had no gene match. CDR3 coding DNA: TGTGCCAGCAGCGTCGGGGACAGGGGAATTAGCACTGAAGCTTTCTTT. Translating gives CASSVGDRGISTEAFF.

CDR3 region: CASSLSGPNQPQHF. The CDR3 DNA reads as TGTGCCAGCAGTTTATCTGGGCCAAATCAGCCCCAGCATTTT. This chain joins TRBV28 and TRBJ1-5; D uncertain. Looked up from germline, CDR1 is MDHEN and CDR2 is SYDVKM. There are 14 residues in the CDR3. With 1 base removed from V and 4 bases from J, the gap between germline ends came to 8 bases.

The chain recombines TRBV9 with TRBJ1-5; no clear D gene. Trimming took off 0 bases at V and 1 base at J, with 8 bases between the two ends. CDR1 is SGDLS and CDR2 is YYNGEE in the germline V gene. The CDR3 sequence is 15 residues long. The CDR3, as DNA: TGTGCCAGCAGCGTAGAAGGACTGAGCAATCAGCCCCAGCATTTT. This codes for CASSVEGLSNQPQHF.

V and J are TRBV5-1 and TRBJ2-1, with D maybe TRBD2 (5 bases). The CDR3 consists of 15 residues. V shed 0 bases and J shed 9 bases, with 16 bases lying between them. Per germline, CDR1 SGHRS and CDR2 YFSETQ. In nucleotides, the CDR3 is TGCGCCAGCAGCTTGGCCAGGTGGGGAAGCGGTGAGCAGTTCTTC. This translates into CASSLARWGSGEQFF.